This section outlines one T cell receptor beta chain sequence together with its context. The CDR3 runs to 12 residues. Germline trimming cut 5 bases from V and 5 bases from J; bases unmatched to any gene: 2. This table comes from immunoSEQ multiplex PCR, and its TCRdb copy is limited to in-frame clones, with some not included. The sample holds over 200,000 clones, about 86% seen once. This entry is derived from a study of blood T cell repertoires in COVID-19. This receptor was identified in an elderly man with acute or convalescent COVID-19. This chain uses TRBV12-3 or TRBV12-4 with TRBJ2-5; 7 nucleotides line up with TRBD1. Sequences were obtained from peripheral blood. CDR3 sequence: CASSTGEETQYF. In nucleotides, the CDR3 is TGTGCCAGCAGTACAGGGGAGGAGACCCAGTACTTC.